Presented here are 8 T cell receptor beta chains from one specimen sequenced in a study of blood T cell repertoires in COVID-19 (dated by TCRdb to 2018 to 2020). Library generation was performed with the immunoSEQ multiplex PCR assay. This is the immuneACCESS table as TCRdb keeps it, with only in-frame sequences that have V and J called. A part of the clones is gone; compared with another copy, unresolved V genes explain less than half, and the rest is unexplained. The sample records 150,000 to 200,000 clones, 76% of which are singletons. The ten largest clones capture about 9% of the sample. Sequences were obtained from peripheral blood. These TCRs come from a woman in her forties or fifties with active or convalescent COVID-19.

The chain couples TRBV7-2 to TRBJ1-1; possible D gene TRBD1, 6 bases. The CDR3 covers 14 residues. Between the trimmed V and J ends, which lost 4 bases and 2 bases, there was a span of 11 bases. Germline-derived CDR1 and CDR2 are SGHTA and FQGNSA. In DNA form, the CDR3 reads TGTGCCAGCAGCTGGGACACATATAACACTGAAGCTTTCTTT. This gives the protein CASSWDTYNTEAFF.

The rearrangement uses TRBV9 and TRBJ2-4; 11 bases are shared with TRBD1. The CDR3 covers 16 residues. Looked up from germline, CDR1 is SGDLS and CDR2 is YYNGEE. The J segment lost 7 bases and the V segment lost 4 bases, leaving 10 bases of the junction unmatched. The CDR3 region is CASSPRTGTGGNIQYF. In DNA form, the CDR3 reads TGTGCCAGCAGCCCGCGTACCGGGACAGGGGGGAACATTCAGTACTTC.

This chain connects TRBV4-3 to TRBJ1-2; 9 bases are shared with TRBD1. CDR1 is LGHNA and CDR2 is YSLEER in the germline V gene. This CDR3 is 17 amino acids long. V dropped 0 bases and J dropped 5; count of bases not matched to a gene: 10. The CDR3 protein is CASSQDFGTGLEYGYTF. The CDR3 DNA is TGCGCCAGCAGCCAAGATTTTGGGACAGGGTTGGAGTATGGCTACACCTTC.

The J gene is TRBJ1-1, the V gene TRBV4-1; no firm D call. The CDR3 spans 14 residues. Trimming took 3 bases from V and 0 from J, leaving 8 bases between them. Germline V gives CDR1 MGHRA, CDR2 YSYEKL. Written as DNA, the CDR3 is TGCGCCAGCAGCCAGGCTCTTATGAACACTGAAGCTTTCTTT. Protein: CASSQALMNTEAFF.

V gene TRBV20-1 combines with J gene TRBJ2-1; D gene unclear. Germline V lookup: CDR1 DFQATT, CDR2 SNEGSKA (reference sequence). V lost 3 bases and J lost 8, with 8 bases in between. This CDR3 is built from 11 residues. Here the CDR3 reads CSARRSHEQFF. The CDR3 region has the DNA TGCAGTGCTAGGCGGTCGCATGAGCAGTTCTTC.

J is TRBJ2-1 and V is TRBV11-2; no firm D call. Germline CDR1 reads SGHAT; CDR2 reads FQNNGV. Trimming took 0 bases from V and 2 from J, leaving 5 bases between them. CDR3 length: 14 residues. The CDR3 reads CASSLERTYNEQFF. Here the CDR3 DNA reads TGTGCCAGCAGCTTAGAGCGGACCTACAATGAGCAGTTCTTC.

The chain has TRBV6-5 and TRBJ2-1, with 7 bases lining up with TRBD1. This CDR3 has 12 residues. J lost 8 bases, V lost 10 bases, and 8 bases had no gene match. Germline loops: CDR1 MNHEY, CDR2 SVGAGI. The CDR3 protein is CATRTGMDEQFF. The CDR3 DNA reads TGTGCCACCAGGACAGGTATGGATGAGCAGTTCTTC.

J is TRBJ2-5 and V is TRBV11-1; 7 positions match TRBD1. The CDR3 length is 14 residues. The germline gives CDR1 SGHAT, CDR2 FQDESV (reference sequence). V shed 5 bases and J 6 bases; nucleotides not matched to a gene: 9. The CDR3 DNA follows: TGTGCCAGCAGCGGCCGACAGGGATCAAAGACCCAGTACTTC. It translates to CASSGRQGSKTQYF.